This section outlines one T cell receptor beta chain sequence together with its context. The target antigen is unknown. These data are taken from a study of T-cell memory formation after mild COVID-19. In the study overall: In these data, TCR clusters were largely donor specific.

CDR3 size: 14 residues. The J segment lost 1 base and the V segment lost 3 bases, leaving 2 bases of the junction unmatched. From germline, CDR1 is MGHDK and CDR2 SYGVNS. Study results and caveats: Shrinking CD4+ clones were chiefly CM and EM; CD8+ ones were chiefly EMRA.

TCRdb re-called the 5' RACE reads through MiXCR, storing one row per CDR3 protein. This repertoire shows 84,000 or so distinct CDR3 sequences, about 15% found once; its top ten account for about 33%. Sequencing was performed on PBMCs or a T cell subset sorted from them (not recorded which). The sequence derives from an adult woman who had mild COVID-19 (a few samples of this study predate the infection). Cell type and time point are not known. The chain is built from TRBV25-1 and TRBJ2-5; 7 bases agree with TRBD2. This chain's CDR3 is CASSDLAAQETQYF. The CDR3 DNA follows: TGTGCCAGCAGTGATCTAGCGGCCCAAGAGACCCAGTACTTC.